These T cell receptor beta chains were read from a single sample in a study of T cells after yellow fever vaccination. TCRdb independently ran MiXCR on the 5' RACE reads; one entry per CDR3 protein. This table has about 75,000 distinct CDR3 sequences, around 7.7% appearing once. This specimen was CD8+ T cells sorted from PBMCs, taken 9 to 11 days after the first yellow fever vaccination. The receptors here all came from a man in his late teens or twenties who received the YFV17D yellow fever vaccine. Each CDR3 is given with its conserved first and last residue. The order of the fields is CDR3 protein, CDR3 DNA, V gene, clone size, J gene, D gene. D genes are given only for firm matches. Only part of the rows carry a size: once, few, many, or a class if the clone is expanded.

CDR3 protein: CASSFGLRGAGADEQFF
CDR3 DNA: TGTGCCAGCAGCTTCGGGTTAAGGGGGGCAGGGGCCGATGAGCAGTTCTTC
V gene: TRBV7-2
clone size: many
J gene: TRBJ2-1
D gene: -

CDR3 protein: CASSFPGTASYEQYF
CDR3 DNA: TGTGCCAGCAGCTTCCCAGGGACAGCCTCCTACGAGCAGTACTTC
V gene: TRBV7-9
clone size: few
J gene: TRBJ2-7
D gene: TRBD1

CDR3 protein: CAWSVIGSTDTQYF
CDR3 DNA: TGTGCCTGGAGTGTAATAGGAAGCACAGATACGCAGTATTTT
V gene: TRBV30
clone size: many
J gene: TRBJ2-3
D gene: -

CDR3 protein: CASSSYYEQFF
CDR3 DNA: TGTGCCAGCAGCTCCTACTATGAGCAGTTCTTC
V gene: TRBV7-9
clone size: many
J gene: TRBJ2-1
D gene: -

CDR3 protein: CSAMGDYNEQFF
CDR3 DNA: TGCAGTGCTATGGGGGACTACAATGAGCAGTTCTTC
V gene: TRBV20-1
clone size: many
J gene: TRBJ2-1
D gene: -

CDR3 protein: CATGFGLGRQETQYF
CDR3 DNA: TGTGCCACCGGCTTTGGTCTCGGCCGTCAAGAGACCCAGTACTTC
V gene: TRBV15
clone size: many
J gene: TRBJ2-5
D gene: -

CDR3 protein: CASSLGPGASQETQYF
CDR3 DNA: TGTGCCAGCAGTCTAGGTCCCGGGGCGAGCCAAGAGACCCAGTACTTC
V gene: TRBV12-3/TRBV12-4
clone size: many
J gene: TRBJ2-5
D gene: -

CDR3 protein: CASSDLGTDPSGELFF
CDR3 DNA: TGCGCCAGCAGCGACCTCGGGACGGACCCTTCGGGGGAGCTGTTTTTT
V gene: TRBV4-1
clone size: many
J gene: TRBJ2-2
D gene: -

CDR3 protein: CATTVRSDRGPNTEAFF
CDR3 DNA: TGTGCCACCACCGTGAGGTCGGACAGGGGGCCGAACACTGAAGCTTTCTTT
V gene: TRBV12-3/TRBV12-4
clone size: few
J gene: TRBJ1-1
D gene: TRBD1

CDR3 protein: CASSMTGGSEAFF
CDR3 DNA: TGTGCCAGTAGTATGACGGGGGGGTCTGAAGCTTTCTTT
V gene: TRBV19
clone size: -
J gene: TRBJ1-1
D gene: -

CDR3 protein: CASSFLGGRYTGELFF
CDR3 DNA: TGTGCCAGCAGTTTCCTTGGGGGCAGGTACACCGGGGAGCTGTTTTTT
V gene: TRBV27
clone size: many
J gene: TRBJ2-2
D gene: -

CDR3 protein: CASSESYEQYF
CDR3 DNA: TGTGCCAGCAGCGAGTCCTACGAGCAGTACTTC
V gene: TRBV5-5
clone size: medium-sized
J gene: TRBJ2-7
D gene: -

CDR3 protein: CSGRLLRQGMTTEAFF
CDR3 DNA: TGCAGCGGTCGATTATTACGGCAGGGCATGACGACTGAAGCTTTCTTT
V gene: TRBV29-1
clone size: few
J gene: TRBJ1-1
D gene: -

CDR3 protein: CASRGGPFYGYTF
CDR3 DNA: TGTGCCAGCAGGGGGGGGCCCTTCTATGGCTACACCTTC
V gene: TRBV6-5
clone size: few
J gene: TRBJ1-2
D gene: -

CDR3 protein: CASSYSPRREGWFGYNEQFF
CDR3 DNA: TGTGCCAGCAGTTACTCCCCCCGGAGAGAGGGATGGTTTGGGTACAATGAGCAGTTCTTC
V gene: TRBV6-2/TRBV6-3
clone size: many
J gene: TRBJ2-1
D gene: -

CDR3 protein: CASSPSGSSYNSPLHF
CDR3 DNA: TGTGCCAGCAGCCCGTCGGGGAGCTCCTATAATTCACCCCTCCACTTT
V gene: TRBV13
clone size: many
J gene: TRBJ1-6
D gene: -

CDR3 protein: CASSLALETQYF
CDR3 DNA: TGTGCCAGCAGCTTAGCTTTGGAGACCCAGTACTTC
V gene: TRBV7-9
clone size: many
J gene: TRBJ2-5
D gene: -

CDR3 protein: CASSIEQGAVDQPQHF
CDR3 DNA: TGTGCCAGTAGTATAGAACAGGGGGCTGTCGATCAGCCCCAGCATTTT
V gene: TRBV19
clone size: -
J gene: TRBJ1-5
D gene: TRBD1

CDR3 protein: CASSFSIAGGQDTQYF
CDR3 DNA: TGTGCCAGCAGCTTCTCCATTGCGGGGGGGCAGGACACCCAGTACTTC
V gene: TRBV3-1
clone size: many
J gene: TRBJ2-5
D gene: TRBD2

CDR3 protein: CASSVEGTSSYNEQFF
CDR3 DNA: TGTGCCAGCAGCGTAGAAGGGACTAGTTCCTACAATGAGCAGTTCTTC
V gene: TRBV9
clone size: many
J gene: TRBJ2-1
D gene: TRBD2

CDR3 protein: CASSPQRKDEQYF
CDR3 DNA: TGTGCCAGCAGCCCACAGAGAAAGGACGAGCAGTACTTC
V gene: TRBV6-6
clone size: many
J gene: TRBJ2-7
D gene: -

CDR3 protein: CASSPDWRGYTDTQYF
CDR3 DNA: TGTGCCAGCAGCCCGGATTGGCGGGGGTACACAGATACGCAGTATTTT
V gene: TRBV7-9
clone size: -
J gene: TRBJ2-3
D gene: TRBD2

CDR3 protein: CASSPDPPGTGNTEAFF
CDR3 DNA: TGTGCCAGCAGCCCCGATCCACCCGGGACAGGGAACACTGAAGCTTTCTTT
V gene: TRBV11-2
clone size: few
J gene: TRBJ1-1
D gene: TRBD1

CDR3 protein: CASTEGGLGTEAFF
CDR3 DNA: TGTGCCAGTACGGAGGGGGGGCTGGGGACTGAAGCTTTCTTT
V gene: TRBV19
clone size: many
J gene: TRBJ1-1
D gene: -

CDR3 protein: CATSEPGQGANQPQHF
CDR3 DNA: TGTGCCACCAGTGAACCGGGACAGGGGGCTAATCAGCCCCAGCATTTT
V gene: TRBV15
clone size: many
J gene: TRBJ1-5
D gene: TRBD1

CDR3 protein: CSVERVGDEQFF
CDR3 DNA: TGCAGCGTTGAAAGGGTTGGGGATGAGCAGTTCTTC
V gene: TRBV29-1
clone size: many
J gene: TRBJ2-1
D gene: -

CDR3 protein: CASSAYSSGGYNEQFF
CDR3 DNA: TGCGCCAGCAGCGCCTACTCTAGCGGGGGCTACAATGAGCAGTTCTTC
V gene: TRBV5-1
clone size: few
J gene: TRBJ2-1
D gene: TRBD2

CDR3 protein: CASSPEMEQYF
CDR3 DNA: TGTGCCAGCAGCCCAGAGATGGAGCAGTACTTC
V gene: TRBV7-9
clone size: many
J gene: TRBJ2-7
D gene: -

CDR3 protein: CASSYLANTEAFF
CDR3 DNA: TGTGCCAGCAGTTACCTGGCGAACACTGAAGCTTTCTTT
V gene: TRBV6-2/TRBV6-3
clone size: few
J gene: TRBJ1-1
D gene: -

CDR3 protein: CASSYPFDTHQPQHF
CDR3 DNA: TGTGCCAGCAGTTACCCTTTCGACACACATCAGCCCCAGCATTTT
V gene: TRBV6-2/TRBV6-3
clone size: many
J gene: TRBJ1-5
D gene: -

CDR3 protein: CASSRSSGLYNEQFF
CDR3 DNA: TGCGCCAGCAGCCGATCTAGCGGTCTCTACAATGAGCAGTTCTTC
V gene: TRBV4-1
clone size: few
J gene: TRBJ2-1
D gene: TRBD2

CDR3 protein: CASSFDRGHHYGYTF
CDR3 DNA: TGTGCCAGCAGCTTTGACAGGGGGCATCACTATGGCTACACCTTC
V gene: TRBV7-2
clone size: many
J gene: TRBJ1-2
D gene: TRBD1

CDR3 protein: CASSAGDSPGQPQHF
CDR3 DNA: TGTGCCAGCAGCGCGGGGGACAGTCCGGGTCAGCCCCAGCATTTT
V gene: TRBV5-4
clone size: many
J gene: TRBJ1-5
D gene: TRBD1

CDR3 protein: CASSYSRGGMNTEAFF
CDR3 DNA: TGTGCCAGCAGTTACTCCAGGGGAGGGATGAACACTGAAGCTTTCTTT
V gene: TRBV6-2/TRBV6-3
clone size: many
J gene: TRBJ1-1
D gene: -

CDR3 protein: CSARARRGEETQYF
CDR3 DNA: TGCAGTGCTAGAGCCAGGAGAGGAGAAGAGACCCAGTACTTC
V gene: TRBV20-1
clone size: many
J gene: TRBJ2-5
D gene: -

CDR3 protein: CASSLQAGGPPYNEQFF
CDR3 DNA: TGTGCCAGCAGCTTACAAGCGGGGGGGCCTCCCTACAATGAGCAGTTCTTC
V gene: TRBV11-2
clone size: many
J gene: TRBJ2-1
D gene: TRBD2

CDR3 protein: CASSQERFSGGATDTQYF
CDR3 DNA: TGCGCCAGCAGCCAAGAGAGGTTTAGCGGGGGGGCAACAGATACGCAGTATTTT
V gene: TRBV4-3
clone size: -
J gene: TRBJ2-3
D gene: TRBD2

CDR3 protein: CASSYGDGYTF
CDR3 DNA: TGTGCCAGCAGTTACGGAGATGGCTACACCTTC
V gene: TRBV6-2/TRBV6-3
clone size: -
J gene: TRBJ1-2
D gene: -

CDR3 protein: CASSLGQGTLDTQYF
CDR3 DNA: TGTGCCAGCAGCTTGGGACAGGGAACCCTGGATACGCAGTATTTT
V gene: TRBV5-4
clone size: -
J gene: TRBJ2-3
D gene: TRBD1

CDR3 protein: CASSYHRVGRNSPLHF
CDR3 DNA: TGTGCCAGCAGCTACCATCGGGTAGGAAGGAATTCACCCCTCCACTTT
V gene: TRBV9
clone size: many
J gene: TRBJ1-6
D gene: -

CDR3 protein: CASSLGRGVNNEQFF
CDR3 DNA: TGTGCCAGCAGCTTGGGCAGGGGGGTTAACAATGAGCAGTTCTTC
V gene: TRBV2
clone size: many
J gene: TRBJ2-1
D gene: -

CDR3 protein: CASSKGGPPNTGELFF
CDR3 DNA: TGTGCCAGCAGTAAGGGAGGGCCGCCGAACACCGGGGAGCTGTTTTTT
V gene: TRBV6-1
clone size: many
J gene: TRBJ2-2
D gene: TRBD2

CDR3 protein: CASSLGGRGPTDTQYF
CDR3 DNA: TGTGCCAGCAGCTTAGGGGGCCGGGGCCCCACAGATACGCAGTATTTT
V gene: TRBV11-2
clone size: few
J gene: TRBJ2-3
D gene: -

CDR3 protein: CASSEETGGRTEAFF
CDR3 DNA: TGTGCCAGCAGTGAAGAGACAGGGGGCCGGACTGAAGCTTTCTTT
V gene: TRBV2
clone size: many
J gene: TRBJ1-1
D gene: TRBD1

CDR3 protein: CASSPGDRGYSPLHF
CDR3 DNA: TGTGCCAGCAGTCCTGGGGACAGGGGATATTCACCCCTCCACTTT
V gene: TRBV7-2
clone size: few
J gene: TRBJ1-6
D gene: TRBD1

CDR3 protein: CASSTLTGMTEAFF
CDR3 DNA: TGTGCCAGTAGTACTCTGACAGGGATGACTGAAGCTTTCTTT
V gene: TRBV19
clone size: few
J gene: TRBJ1-1
D gene: TRBD1

CDR3 protein: CASSQENPGYGYTF
CDR3 DNA: TGCGCCAGCAGCCAAGAGAATCCTGGATATGGCTACACCTTC
V gene: TRBV4-1
clone size: many
J gene: TRBJ1-2
D gene: -

CDR3 protein: CASNSSPDTRSDTQYF
CDR3 DNA: TGTGCCAGCAACTCCAGCCCGGACACCCGGTCAGATACGCAGTATTTT
V gene: TRBV7-2
clone size: few
J gene: TRBJ2-3
D gene: -

CDR3 protein: CSVDGLGDQETQYF
CDR3 DNA: TGCAGCGTTGATGGGTTAGGAGACCAAGAGACCCAGTACTTC
V gene: TRBV29-1
clone size: many
J gene: TRBJ2-5
D gene: -

CDR3 protein: CASSTMRVEDTQYF
CDR3 DNA: TGTGCCAGCAGCACCATGAGGGTGGAAGATACGCAGTATTTT
V gene: TRBV7-9
clone size: -
J gene: TRBJ2-3
D gene: -

CDR3 protein: CASSYPPLRTQYF
CDR3 DNA: TGTGCCAGCAGTTACCCCCCGCTGAGGACCCAGTACTTC
V gene: TRBV6-2/TRBV6-3
clone size: many
J gene: TRBJ2-5
D gene: -

CDR3 protein: CATSDPRDRGGDTQYF
CDR3 DNA: TGTGCCACCAGTGACCCTAGGGACAGGGGGGGAGATACGCAGTATTTT
V gene: TRBV24-1
clone size: many
J gene: TRBJ2-3
D gene: TRBD1

CDR3 protein: CASTGTSQETQYF
CDR3 DNA: TGTGCCAGCACCGGGACTTCCCAAGAGACCCAGTACTTC
V gene: TRBV11-2
clone size: many
J gene: TRBJ2-5
D gene: -

CDR3 protein: CASSEDKGGTDTQYF
CDR3 DNA: TGTGCCAGCAGTGAAGACAAGGGGGGCACCGATACGCAGTATTTT
V gene: TRBV6-1
clone size: -
J gene: TRBJ2-3
D gene: -